A selection of T cell receptor beta chains follows, all from one sample in a study of blood T cell repertoires in COVID-19. Assay used: immunoSEQ multiplex PCR; TCRdb lists only in-frame clones, some missing. The sample includes 260,000 or so clones, roughly 87% of them seen just once. Input material: PBMCs or T cells enriched from blood (not recorded which). Receptors were obtained from a woman in her 30s with acute COVID-19. CDR3s include the opening cysteine and the closing phenylalanine or tryptophan. A D gene is named only where the DNA matches it firmly. Only part of the rows carry a size: once, few, many, or a class if the clone is expanded.

TRBV29-1	TRBJ2-3	16	few	TRBD2	TGCAGCGTTGCCCCTTTCCGGGGGGGGGCGGGAGATACGCAGTATTTT	CSVAPFRGGAGDTQYF
TRBV27	TRBJ1-1	13	-	-	TGTGCCAGCAGCCTCCGGGAGGTCACTGAAGCTTTCTTT	CASSLREVTEAFF
TRBV4-1	TRBJ1-3	17	-	-	TGCGCCAGCAGTCCCCGGGTGAGTCTGAGCTCTGGAAACACCATATATTTT	CASSPRVSLSSGNTIYF
TRBV19	TRBJ1-2	14	-	TRBD1	TGTGCCACGACAGGGAAAGGGGTTAACTATGGCTACACCTTC	CATTGKGVNYGYTF
TRBV20-1	TRBJ2-1	17	-	TRBD2	TGCAGTGCTAGTCGGGCTAGCGGGGGCAGATACGGCGGTGAGCAGTTCTTC	CSASRASGGRYGGEQFF
TRBV11-3	TRBJ2-2	17	-	-	TGTGCCAGCAGCTTATTCGTAGGACTTCACGGCGCCGGGGAGCTGTTTTTT	CASSLFVGLHGAGELFF
TRBV7-6	TRBJ2-4	17	-	TRBD2	TGTGCCAGCAGCTTAAGCGGGCGGGGGGTAGCCAAAAACATTCAGTACTTC	CASSLSGRGVAKNIQYF
TRBV6-6	TRBJ2-5	13	-	TRBD2	TGTGCCAGCACCGGCGGGGGGCAAGAGACCCAGTACTTC	CASTGGGQETQYF
TRBV6-5	TRBJ1-4	14	-	-	TGTGCCAGCGCCGGGCCGGGGACTAATGAAAAACTGTTTTTT	CASAGPGTNEKLFF
TRBV19	TRBJ2-2	18	-	TRBD2	TGTGCCAGTAGTATAGGATGGCGGGGGGGCCGGGACACCGGGGAGCTGTTTTTT	CASSIGWRGGRDTGELFF
TRBV11-2	TRBJ1-6	16	-	-	TGTGCCAGCAGCCACGACAGTGGCTCCTATAATTCACCCCTCCACTTT	CASSHDSGSYNSPLHF
TRBV5-1	TRBJ2-5	14	-	-	TGCGCCAGCAGCTTGTTACAGAACCAAGAGACCCAGTACTTC	CASSLLQNQETQYF
TRBV5-1	TRBJ2-2	13	-	-	TGCGCCAGCAGGGGCCCCAACACCGGGGAGCTGTTTTTT	CASRGPNTGELFF
TRBV3-1/TRBV3-2	TRBJ2-7	15	-	TRBD1	TGTGCCAGCAGCCAAGTGGGACAGGTTCGTGTCGAGCAGTACTTC	CASSQVGQVRVEQYF
TRBV12-3/TRBV12-4	TRBJ1-2	12	-	-	TGTGCCAGCAGCACCGACAGGCTCGGCTACACCTTC	CASSTDRLGYTF
TRBV30	TRBJ2-3	13	-	TRBD2	TGTGCCTGGAGTACGGGGGGAGCAGATACGCAGTATTTT	CAWSTGGADTQYF
TRBV19	TRBJ2-7	15	-	-	TGTGCCAGTAGGTGGTCCTTGGACAGTTTGGACGAGCAGTACTTC	CASRWSLDSLDEQYF
TRBV6-6	TRBJ2-7	15	-	-	TGTGCCAGCAGTGGCGGTCCAGAAAGCTCCTACGAGCAGTACTTC	CASSGGPESSYEQYF
TRBV7-8	TRBJ1-6	17	-	TRBD1	TGTGCCAGCAGCTTAGTTTTATCGGACAGGGGAAGGTCACCCCTCCACTTT	CASSLVLSDRGRSPLHF
TRBV18	TRBJ1-5	13	once	TRBD1	TGTGCCAGCTCCGGACAGGCCAATCAGCCCCAGCATTTT	CASSGQANQPQHF
TRBV25-1	TRBJ1-2	10	-	-	TGTGCCAGCTATCGGGGTGGCTACACCTTC	CASYRGGYTF
TRBV5-4	TRBJ2-1	15	-	-	TGTGCCAGCAGCTTCAGGGGTGGTTTCTACAATGAGCAGTTCTTC	CASSFRGGFYNEQFF
TRBV5-1	TRBJ2-1	15	-	-	TGCGCCAGCAGCTTGGCACCGGGTGGGTACAATGAGCAGTTCTTC	CASSLAPGGYNEQFF
TRBV9	TRBJ1-6	15	-	TRBD1	TGTGCCAGCAGCGTAAGGGGAGACAGGGACTCACCCCTCCACTTT	CASSVRGDRDSPLHF
TRBV7-2	TRBJ1-6	15	-	-	TGTGCCAGCAGCTCCCTGAGCTCCTATAATTCACCCCTCCACTTT	CASSSLSSYNSPLHF
TRBV4-2	TRBJ1-3	16	-	-	TGTGCCAGCAGCCGCCACAGGGCGAACTCTGGAAACACCATATATTTT	CASSRHRANSGNTIYF
TRBV5-1	TRBJ1-2	13	once	TRBD1	TGCGCCAGCAGGTGGAGACAGGGTTATGGCTACACCTTC	CASRWRQGYGYTF
TRBV2	TRBJ1-6	15	-	TRBD1	TGTGCCAGCAGTATACGCAGGGGGATCAATTCACCCCTCCACTTT	CASSIRRGINSPLHF
TRBV27	TRBJ1-1	14	-	-	TGTGCCAGCAGTTTCGGCTCGGGGGGCACTGAAGCTTTCTTT	CASSFGSGGTEAFF
TRBV11-3	TRBJ2-1	15	-	TRBD1	TGTGCCAGCAGCTTAGATCGGGACAGCTACAATGAGCAGTTCTTC	CASSLDRDSYNEQFF
TRBV5-1	TRBJ2-5	19	once	-	TGCGCCAGCAGCCCATTATTGACTACATGGACCTCGTTCGAAGAGACCCAGTACTTC	CASSPLLTTWTSFEETQYF
TRBV5-1	TRBJ2-1	14	-	TRBD2	TGCGCCAGCACCGGGACTAGAAACTACAATGAGCAGTTCTTC	CASTGTRNYNEQFF
TRBV5-5	TRBJ1-1	14	once	-	TGTGCCAGCAGCTTGCAATCGAGGAACACTGAAGCTTTCTTT	CASSLQSRNTEAFF
TRBV18	TRBJ1-2	13	-	-	TGTGCCAGCTCACTGGGCCAGGAAGATGGCTACACCTTC	CASSLGQEDGYTF
TRBV6-1	TRBJ2-3	15	-	TRBD1	TGTGCCAGCAGTGAAGACAGGGGGAGCACAGATACGCAGTATTTT	CASSEDRGSTDTQYF
TRBV7-2	TRBJ2-1	15	once	TRBD2	TGTGCCAGCACTCTAGCGGGGGGGAGATACAATGAGCAGTTCTTC	CASTLAGGRYNEQFF
TRBV7-9	TRBJ1-3	16	-	-	TGTGCCAGCAGCTTAACGACAGGAGACTCTGGAAACACCATATATTTT	CASSLTTGDSGNTIYF
TRBV6-6	TRBJ2-1	15	few	TRBD1	TGTGCCAGCAGTTACTCGGGGACAGGGATCAATGAGCAGTTCTTC	CASSYSGTGINEQFF